One sample yielded the 7 T cell receptor beta chains listed below, sequenced in a study of cytomegalovirus exposure and HLA in healthy donors. With 60 Vbeta and 13 Jbeta primers, the PCR was carried out. Repertoires were generated with immunoSEQ multiplex PCR, while TCRdb's copy carries only in-frame clones and drops some. There are fewer than 250,000 clones in the sample; approximately 80% occur only once, and approximately 2.9% lies in the top ten. The sequenced sample was PBMCs. These receptors all stem from a man aged 25 to 40 in good health and CMV-seronegative.

CDR3 DNA sequence: TGTGCCAGCAGCTTAGAAGAGAGGGCAGAAGCTTTCTTT. Its protein product is CASSLEERAEAFF. The V call is TRBV7-9, the J call TRBJ1-1; D unresolved. V was shortened by 1 base and J by 8 bases, with 11 bases between the two germline ends. This CDR3 has 13 residues. The germline gives CDR1 SEHNR, CDR2 FQNEAQ (reference sequence).

The J gene is TRBJ1-2, the V gene TRBV2; D not resolved. The germline V and J ends were trimmed by 5 bases and 1 base, with 5 bases remaining between them. Germline loops: CDR1 SNHLY, CDR2 FYNNEI. This CDR3 spans 12 amino acids. The CDR3 DNA sequence: TGTGCCAGCAGTTTCAGTAACTATGGCTACACCTTC. Protein product: CASSFSNYGYTF.

The CDR3 coding sequence is TGTGCCAGCAGTTTAACCGAGGAAGGCTACGAGCAGTACTTC. Amino acid sequence: CASSLTEEGYEQYF. The chain uses TRBV27 and TRBJ2-7; D unclear. The length of the CDR3 is 14 residues. V was cut by 2 bases and J by 3 bases, with 11 bases left in between. Germline values: CDR1 MNHEY, CDR2 SMNVEV (reference sequence).

The chain recombines TRBV11-2 with TRBJ1-2; 8 positions match TRBD1. The CDR3 runs to 16 residues. After removal of 1 base from V and 5 bases from J, the junction contained 9 bases not matched to a gene. Germline V CDR1 and CDR2: SGHAT, FQNNGV. For the CDR3, the DNA is TGTGCCAGCAGCTTAGCCAGAGGACAGGGATTTTATGGCTACACCTTC. Protein: CASSLARGQGFYGYTF.

The chain has TRBV28 and TRBJ1-1; 7 nucleotides align to TRBD1. Per germline, CDR1 MDHEN and CDR2 SYDVKM. The CDR3 loop spans 14 amino acids. V gave up 7 bases and J gave up 4 bases; unmatched junction bases: 9. The CDR3 bases are TGTGCCAGCAACGAGGGGGCGCTGGTCACTGAAGCTTTCTTT. Residues: CASNEGALVTEAFF.

This sequence joins TRBV6-5 and TRBJ2-7, with D perhaps TRBD1 (6 bases). This CDR3 is built from 13 residues. Trimming pared 7 bases from V and 0 bases from J, leaving 10 bases between. Germline CDR1 MNHEY, CDR2 SVGAGI. CDR3 residues: CASKKDSSYEQYF. CDR3 DNA sequence: TGTGCCAGCAAGAAGGACAGCTCCTACGAGCAGTACTTC.

The chain combines TRBV5-6 with TRBJ1-5, with D maybe TRBD1 (6 bases). The V gene lost 1 base and the J gene lost 6 bases, with 14 bases spanning the gap. CDR1 is SGHDT and CDR2 is YYEEEE in the germline V gene. The CDR3 loop spans 15 amino acids. CDR3 in DNA: TGTGCCAGCAGCTTGTCAGGGGCCAGTAGTCAGCCCCAGCATTTT. Its translation: CASSLSGASSQPQHF. Full variable domain (remainder filled in from reference TRBV5-6 and TRBJ1-5): DAGVTQSPTHLIKTRGQQVTLRCSPKSGHDTVSWYQQALGQGPQFIFQYYEEEERQRGNFPDRFSGHQFPNYSSELNVNALLLGDSALYLCASSLSGASSQPQHFGDGTRLSIL.